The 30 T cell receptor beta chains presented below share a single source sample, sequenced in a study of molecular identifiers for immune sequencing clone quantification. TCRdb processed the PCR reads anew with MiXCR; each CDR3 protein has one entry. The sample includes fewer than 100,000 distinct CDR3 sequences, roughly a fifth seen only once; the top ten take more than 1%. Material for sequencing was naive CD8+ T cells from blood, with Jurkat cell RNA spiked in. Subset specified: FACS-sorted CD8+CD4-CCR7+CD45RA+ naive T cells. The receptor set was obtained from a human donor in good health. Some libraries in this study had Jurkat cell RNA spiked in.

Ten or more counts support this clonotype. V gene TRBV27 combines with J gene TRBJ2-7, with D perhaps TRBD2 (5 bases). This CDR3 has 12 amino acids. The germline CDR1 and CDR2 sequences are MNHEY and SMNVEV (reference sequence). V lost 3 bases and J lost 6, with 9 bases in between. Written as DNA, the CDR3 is TGTGCCAGCAGTTTCGGGGTAGGCGAGCAGTACTTC. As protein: CASSFGVGEQYF.

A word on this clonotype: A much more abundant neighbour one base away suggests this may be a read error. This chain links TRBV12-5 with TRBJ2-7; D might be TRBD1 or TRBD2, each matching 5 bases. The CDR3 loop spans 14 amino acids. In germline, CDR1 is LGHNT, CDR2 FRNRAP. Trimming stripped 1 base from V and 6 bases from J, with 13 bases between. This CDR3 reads CASGLDSEGCEQYF. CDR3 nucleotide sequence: TGTGCTAGTGGTTTGGACAGCGAGGGGTGCGAGCAGTACTTC.

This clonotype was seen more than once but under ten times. The CDR3 is CASSFGVPETQYF. DNA of the CDR3: TGTGCCAGCAGCTTTGGGGTCCCAGAGACCCAGTACTTC. The chain employs TRBV7-9 and TRBJ2-5; no clear D gene. CDR3 length: 13 amino acids. Germline CDR1 SEHNR, CDR2 FQNEAQ (reference sequence). The V end lost 3 bases, the J end lost 4 bases, and 9 bases lay between the germline ends.

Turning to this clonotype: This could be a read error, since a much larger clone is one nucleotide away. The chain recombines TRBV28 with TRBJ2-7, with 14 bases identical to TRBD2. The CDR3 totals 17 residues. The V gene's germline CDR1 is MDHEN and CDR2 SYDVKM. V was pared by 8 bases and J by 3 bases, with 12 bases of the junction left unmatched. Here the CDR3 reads CASGPGLAGGPIYEQYF. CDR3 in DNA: TGTGCCAGCGGGCCTGGACTAGCGGGAGGACCGATCTACGAGCAGTACTTC.

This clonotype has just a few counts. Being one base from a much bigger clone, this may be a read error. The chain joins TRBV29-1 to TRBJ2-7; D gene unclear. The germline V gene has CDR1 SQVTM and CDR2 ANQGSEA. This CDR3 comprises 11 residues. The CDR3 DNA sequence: TGCGGCGTTGAAGCAGAACGCGAGCAGTACTTC. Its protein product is CGVEAEREQYF.

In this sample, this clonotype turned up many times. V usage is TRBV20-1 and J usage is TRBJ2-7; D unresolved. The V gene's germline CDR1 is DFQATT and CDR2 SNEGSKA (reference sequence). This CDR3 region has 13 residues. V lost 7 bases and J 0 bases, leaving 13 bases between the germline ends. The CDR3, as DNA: TGCAGTGTCCGCCGGCGGCTCTCCTACGAGCAGTACTTC. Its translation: CSVRRRLSYEQYF.

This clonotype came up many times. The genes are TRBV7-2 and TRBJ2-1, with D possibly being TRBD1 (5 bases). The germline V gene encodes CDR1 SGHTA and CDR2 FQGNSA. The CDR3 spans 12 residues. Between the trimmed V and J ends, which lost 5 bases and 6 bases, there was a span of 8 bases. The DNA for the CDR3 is TGTGCCAGCAGCCAGCAGGGCAATGAGCAGTTCTTC. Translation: CASSQQGNEQFF. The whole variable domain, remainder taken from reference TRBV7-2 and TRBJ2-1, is GAGVSQSPSNKVTEKGKDVELRCDPISGHTALYWYRQSLGQGLEFLIYFQGNSAPDKSGLPSDRFSAERTGGSVSTLTIQRTQQEDSAVYLCASSQQGNEQFFGPGTRLTVL.

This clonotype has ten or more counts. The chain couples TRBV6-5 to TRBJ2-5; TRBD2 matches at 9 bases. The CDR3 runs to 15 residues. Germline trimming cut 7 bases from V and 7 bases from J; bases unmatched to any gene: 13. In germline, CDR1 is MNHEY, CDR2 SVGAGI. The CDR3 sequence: CASTPPSSGSGTQYF. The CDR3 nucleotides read TGTGCCAGCACACCACCTAGTAGCGGGAGCGGGACCCAGTACTTC.

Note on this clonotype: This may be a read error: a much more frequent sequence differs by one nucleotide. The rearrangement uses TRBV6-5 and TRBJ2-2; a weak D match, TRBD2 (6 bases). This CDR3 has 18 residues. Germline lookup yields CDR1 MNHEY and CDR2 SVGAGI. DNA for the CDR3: TGTGCCAGCAGTTACTCGAGGTTTGGGGAATTTTCCACCGGGGGGCTGTTTTTT. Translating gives CASSYSRFGEFSTGGLFF.

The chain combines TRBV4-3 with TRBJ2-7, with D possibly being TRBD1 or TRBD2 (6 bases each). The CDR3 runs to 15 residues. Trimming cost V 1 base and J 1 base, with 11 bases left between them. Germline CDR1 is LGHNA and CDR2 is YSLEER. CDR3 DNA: TGCGCCAGCAGCCAAGGGAGGGGGTTGTCCTACGAGCAGTACTTC. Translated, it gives CASSQGRGLSYEQYF.

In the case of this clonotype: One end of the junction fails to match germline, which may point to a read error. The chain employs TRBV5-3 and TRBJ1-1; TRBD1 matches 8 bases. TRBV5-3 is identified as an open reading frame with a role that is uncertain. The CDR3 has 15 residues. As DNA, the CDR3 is TGTGCCAGCAGCTTGACCGGACAGGGCGAAACTGAAGCTTTCTTT. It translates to CASSLTGQGETEAFF.

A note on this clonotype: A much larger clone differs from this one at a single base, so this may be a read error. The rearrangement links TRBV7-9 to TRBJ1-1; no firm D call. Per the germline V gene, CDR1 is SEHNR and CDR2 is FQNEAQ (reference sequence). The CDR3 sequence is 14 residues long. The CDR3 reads CAGSSPLVGTEAFF. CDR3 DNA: TGTGCCGGCAGTTCTCCCCTGGTCGGCACTGAAGCTTTCTTT.

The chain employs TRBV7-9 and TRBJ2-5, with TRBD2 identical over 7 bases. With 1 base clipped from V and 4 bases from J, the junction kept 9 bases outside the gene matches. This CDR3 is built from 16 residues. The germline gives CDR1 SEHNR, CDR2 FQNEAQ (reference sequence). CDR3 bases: TGTGCCAGCAGCTTAGTACCTAGCGGTTTACTAGAGACCCAGTACTTC. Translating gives CASSLVPSGLLETQYF.

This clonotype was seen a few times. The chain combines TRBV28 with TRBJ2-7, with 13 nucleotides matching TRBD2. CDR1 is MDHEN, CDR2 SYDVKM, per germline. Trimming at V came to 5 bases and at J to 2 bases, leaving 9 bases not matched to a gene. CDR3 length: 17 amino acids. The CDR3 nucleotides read TGTGCCAGCAGTCCTCCTCCCGGGACTAGCGGGACCTACGAGCAGTACTTC. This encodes CASSPPPGTSGTYEQYF.

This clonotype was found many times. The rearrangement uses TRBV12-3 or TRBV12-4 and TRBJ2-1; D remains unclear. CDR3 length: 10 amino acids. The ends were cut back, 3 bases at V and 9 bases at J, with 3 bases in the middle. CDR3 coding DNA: TGTGCCAGCAGTTTCTCTGAGCAGTTCTTC. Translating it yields CASSFSEQFF.

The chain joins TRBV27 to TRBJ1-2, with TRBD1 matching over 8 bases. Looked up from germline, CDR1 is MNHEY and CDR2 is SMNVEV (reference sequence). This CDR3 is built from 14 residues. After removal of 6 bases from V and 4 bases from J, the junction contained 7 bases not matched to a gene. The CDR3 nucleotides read TGTGCCAGCAGCCCTGGACAGGGCCCCTATGGCTACACCTTC. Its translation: CASSPGQGPYGYTF.

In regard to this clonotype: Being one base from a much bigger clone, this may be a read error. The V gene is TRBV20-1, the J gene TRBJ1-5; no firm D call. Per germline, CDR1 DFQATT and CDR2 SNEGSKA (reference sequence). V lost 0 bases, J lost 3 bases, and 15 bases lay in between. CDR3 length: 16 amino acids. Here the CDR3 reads CSARDQGSVNNQPQHF. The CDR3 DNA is TGCAGTGCTAGAGATCAAGGTTCCGTAAACAATCAGCCCCAGCATTTT.

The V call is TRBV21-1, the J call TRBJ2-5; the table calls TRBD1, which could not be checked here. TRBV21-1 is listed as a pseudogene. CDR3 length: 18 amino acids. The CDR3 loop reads CASSKVKGQSRVGETQYF. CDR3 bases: TGTGCCAGCAGCAAAGTTAAGGGACAGTCTAGGGTTGGAGAGACCCAGTACTTC.

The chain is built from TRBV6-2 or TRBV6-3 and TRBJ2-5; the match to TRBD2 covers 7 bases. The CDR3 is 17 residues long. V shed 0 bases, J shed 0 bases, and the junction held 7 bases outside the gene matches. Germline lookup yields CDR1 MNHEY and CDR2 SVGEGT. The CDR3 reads CASSYSITAGDQETQYF. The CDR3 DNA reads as TGTGCCAGCAGTTACTCGATCACGGCGGGGGACCAAGAGACCCAGTACTTC.

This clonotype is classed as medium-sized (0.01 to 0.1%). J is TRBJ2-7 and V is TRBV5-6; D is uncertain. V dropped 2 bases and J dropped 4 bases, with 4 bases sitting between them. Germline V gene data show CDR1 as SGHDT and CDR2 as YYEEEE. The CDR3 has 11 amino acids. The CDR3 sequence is CASSFGYEQYF. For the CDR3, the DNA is TGTGCCAGCAGCTTCGGGTACGAGCAGTACTTC.

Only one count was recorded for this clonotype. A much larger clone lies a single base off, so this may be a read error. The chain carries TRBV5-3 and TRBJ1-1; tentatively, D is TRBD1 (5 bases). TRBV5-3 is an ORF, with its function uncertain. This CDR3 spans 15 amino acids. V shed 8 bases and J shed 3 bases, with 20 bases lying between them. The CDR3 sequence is CASSLAGTLYTEAFF. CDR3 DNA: TGTGCCAGCAGTTTGGCCGGGACTTTGTACACTGAAGCTTTCTTT.

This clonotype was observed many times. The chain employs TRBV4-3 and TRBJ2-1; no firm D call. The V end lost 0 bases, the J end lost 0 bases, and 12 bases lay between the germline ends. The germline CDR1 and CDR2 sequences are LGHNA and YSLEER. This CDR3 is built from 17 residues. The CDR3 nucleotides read TGCGCCAGCAGCCAAGAGGGTTTCGGTAGCTCCTACAATGAGCAGTTCTTC. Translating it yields CASSQEGFGSSYNEQFF.

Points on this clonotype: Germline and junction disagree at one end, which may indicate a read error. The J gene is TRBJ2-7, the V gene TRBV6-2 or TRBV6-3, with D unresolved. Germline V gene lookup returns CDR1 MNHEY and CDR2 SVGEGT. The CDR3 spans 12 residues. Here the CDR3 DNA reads TGTGCCAGCAGTTACTCGGCCTACAAGCAGTACTTC. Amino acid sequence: CASSYSAYKQYF.

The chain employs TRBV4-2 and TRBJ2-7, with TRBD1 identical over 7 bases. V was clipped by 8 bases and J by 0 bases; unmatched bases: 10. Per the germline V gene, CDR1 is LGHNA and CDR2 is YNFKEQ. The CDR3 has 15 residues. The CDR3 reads CASSPRGQSSYEQYF. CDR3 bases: TGTGCCAGCTCCCCCCGGGGACAGAGCTCCTACGAGCAGTACTTC.

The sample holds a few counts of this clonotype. The CDR3 loop is CASSLDQLAANTGELFF. The CDR3 DNA reads TGTGCCAGCAGCTTAGATCAACTAGCGGCTAACACCGGGGAGCTGTTTTTT. V and J are TRBV11-2 and TRBJ2-2, with 8 bases that match TRBD2. Germline loops: CDR1 SGHAT, CDR2 FQNNGV. V shed 0 bases and J 2 bases; nucleotides not matched to a gene: 5. CDR3 length: 17 residues.

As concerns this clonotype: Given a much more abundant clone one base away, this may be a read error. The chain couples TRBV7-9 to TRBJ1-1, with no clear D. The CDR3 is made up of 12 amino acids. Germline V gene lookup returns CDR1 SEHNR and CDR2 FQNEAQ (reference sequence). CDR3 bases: TGTGCCAGCAGCAAGATAAACACTGAAGTTTTCTTT. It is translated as CASSKINTEVFF.

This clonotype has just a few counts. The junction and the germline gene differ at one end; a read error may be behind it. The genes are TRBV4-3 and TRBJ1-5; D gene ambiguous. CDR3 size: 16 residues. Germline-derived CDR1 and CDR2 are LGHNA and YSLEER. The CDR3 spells CASNQDFRVSNQPQHF. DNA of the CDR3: TGCGCCAGCAACCAAGATTTTAGGGTAAGCAATCAGCCCCAGCATTTT.

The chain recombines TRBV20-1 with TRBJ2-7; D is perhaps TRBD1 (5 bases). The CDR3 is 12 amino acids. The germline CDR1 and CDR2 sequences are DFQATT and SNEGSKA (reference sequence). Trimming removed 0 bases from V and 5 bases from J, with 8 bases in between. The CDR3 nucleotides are TGCAGTGCTAGAGATAAGGGGCACGAGCAGTACTTC. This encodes CSARDKGHEQYF.

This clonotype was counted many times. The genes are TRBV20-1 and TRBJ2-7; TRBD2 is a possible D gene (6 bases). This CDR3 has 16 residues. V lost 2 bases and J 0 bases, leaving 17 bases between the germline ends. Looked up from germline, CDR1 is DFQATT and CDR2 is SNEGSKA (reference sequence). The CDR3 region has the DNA TGCAGTGCTAGAATAGCGGAGCGAATAAGCTCCTACGAGCAGTACTTC. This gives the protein CSARIAERISSYEQYF.

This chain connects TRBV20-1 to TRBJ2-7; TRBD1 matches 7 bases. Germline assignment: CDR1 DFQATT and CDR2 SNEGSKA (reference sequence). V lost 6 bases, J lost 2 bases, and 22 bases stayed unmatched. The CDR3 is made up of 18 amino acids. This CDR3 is CSAARTGGWERIAYEQYF. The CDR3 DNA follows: TGCAGTGCGGCAAGGACAGGTGGTTGGGAGAGGATAGCCTACGAGCAGTACTTC.